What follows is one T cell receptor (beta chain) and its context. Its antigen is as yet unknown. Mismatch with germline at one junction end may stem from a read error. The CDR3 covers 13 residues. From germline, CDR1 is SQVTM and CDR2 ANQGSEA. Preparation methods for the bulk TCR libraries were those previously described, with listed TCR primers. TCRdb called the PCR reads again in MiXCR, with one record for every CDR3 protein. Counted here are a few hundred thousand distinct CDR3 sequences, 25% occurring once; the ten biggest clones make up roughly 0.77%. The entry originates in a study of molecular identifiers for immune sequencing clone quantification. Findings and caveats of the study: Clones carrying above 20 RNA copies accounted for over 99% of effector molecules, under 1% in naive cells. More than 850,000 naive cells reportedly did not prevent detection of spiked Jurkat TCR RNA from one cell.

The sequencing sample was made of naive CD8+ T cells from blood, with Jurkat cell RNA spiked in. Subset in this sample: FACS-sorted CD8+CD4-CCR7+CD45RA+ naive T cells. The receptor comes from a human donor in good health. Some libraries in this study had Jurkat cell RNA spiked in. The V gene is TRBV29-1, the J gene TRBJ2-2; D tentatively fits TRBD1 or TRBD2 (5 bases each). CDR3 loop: CSVEGSHTGALFF. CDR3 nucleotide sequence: TGCAGCGTTGAAGGCAGCCACACCGGGGCGCTGTTTTTT.